The text below deals with one T cell receptor (beta chain). Different DNA sequences within this sample yield the same CDR3. Authors' processing steps: It was from reference gene primer amplification that nucleated cell counts were estimated. TCRdb's copy holds only in-frame clones and misses some; the assay was immunoSEQ multiplex PCR. The DNA was the basis for D and trimming; V, J and clone size are from that table. The table includes around 94,000 clones, about 90% detected once. This sample is drawn from a study of blood T cell repertoires in COVID-19. Study background: The United States, Italy and Spain provided the acute and convalescent COVID-19 samples. Sources were T cells, B-cell-depleted T cells, or PBMCs; the material itself was cDNA or gDNA.

The CDR3 covers 16 residues. Trimming took 3 bases from V and 3 from J; bases not matched to a gene: 7. Per germline, CDR1 LNHDA and CDR2 SQIVND (reference sequence). V usage is TRBV19 and J usage is TRBJ1-4, with 7 bases fitting TRBD1. Sequencing was carried out using peripheral blood. The receptor was isolated from a man aged 18 to 30 with acute or convalescent COVID-19. CDR3 DNA: TGTGCCAGTAGTATTAACACAGGGGAGGCTAATGAAAAACTGTTTTTT. Its protein is CASSINTGEANEKLFF.